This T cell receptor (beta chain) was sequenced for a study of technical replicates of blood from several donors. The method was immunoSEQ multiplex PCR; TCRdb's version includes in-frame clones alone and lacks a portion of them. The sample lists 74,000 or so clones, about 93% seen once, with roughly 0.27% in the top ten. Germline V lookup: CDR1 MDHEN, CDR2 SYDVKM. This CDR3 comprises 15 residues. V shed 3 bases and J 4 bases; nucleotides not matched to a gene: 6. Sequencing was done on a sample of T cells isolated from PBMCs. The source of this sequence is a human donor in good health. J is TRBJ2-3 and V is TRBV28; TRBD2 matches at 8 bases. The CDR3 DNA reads TGTGCCAGCAGTTTCCGCCGACTAGCGTCAGATACGCAGTATTTT. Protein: CASSFRRLASDTQYF. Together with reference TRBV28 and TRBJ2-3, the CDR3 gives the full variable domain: DVKVTQSSRYLVKRTGEKVFLECVQDMDHENMFWYRQDPGLGLRLIYFSYDVKMKEKGDIPEGYSVSREKKERFSLILESASTNQTSMYLCASSFRRLASDTQYFGPGTRLTVL.